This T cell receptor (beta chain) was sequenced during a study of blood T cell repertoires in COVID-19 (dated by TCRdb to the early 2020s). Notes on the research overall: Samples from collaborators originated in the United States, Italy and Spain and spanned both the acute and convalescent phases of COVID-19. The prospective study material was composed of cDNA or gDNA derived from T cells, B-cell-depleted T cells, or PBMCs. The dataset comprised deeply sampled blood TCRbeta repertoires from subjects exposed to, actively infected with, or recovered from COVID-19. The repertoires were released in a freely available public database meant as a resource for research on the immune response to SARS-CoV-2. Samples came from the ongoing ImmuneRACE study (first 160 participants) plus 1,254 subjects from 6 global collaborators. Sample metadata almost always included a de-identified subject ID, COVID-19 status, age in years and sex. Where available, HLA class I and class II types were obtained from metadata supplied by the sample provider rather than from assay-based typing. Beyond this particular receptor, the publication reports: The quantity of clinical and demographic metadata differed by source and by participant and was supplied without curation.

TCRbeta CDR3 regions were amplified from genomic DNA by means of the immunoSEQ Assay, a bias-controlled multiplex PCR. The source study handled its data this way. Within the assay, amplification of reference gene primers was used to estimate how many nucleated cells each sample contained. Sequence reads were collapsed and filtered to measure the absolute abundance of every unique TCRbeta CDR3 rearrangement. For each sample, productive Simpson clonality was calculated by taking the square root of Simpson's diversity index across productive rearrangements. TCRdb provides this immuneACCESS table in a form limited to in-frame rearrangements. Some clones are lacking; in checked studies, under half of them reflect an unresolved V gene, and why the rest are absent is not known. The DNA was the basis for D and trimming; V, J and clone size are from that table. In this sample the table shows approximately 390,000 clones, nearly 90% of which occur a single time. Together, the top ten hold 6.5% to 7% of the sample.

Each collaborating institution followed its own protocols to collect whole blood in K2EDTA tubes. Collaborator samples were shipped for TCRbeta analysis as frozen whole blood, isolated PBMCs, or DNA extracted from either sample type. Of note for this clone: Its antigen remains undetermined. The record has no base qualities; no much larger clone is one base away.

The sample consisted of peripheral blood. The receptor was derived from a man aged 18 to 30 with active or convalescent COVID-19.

The nucleotides read TGTGCCACCAGTGACCGAGGACTCACAGATACGCAGTATTTT. Its protein reads: CATSDRGLTDTQYF. Recombination linked TRBV24-1 to TRBJ2-3; a weak D assignment points to TRBD2 (5 bases agree). Measured from the cysteine to the phenylalanine, the CDR3 is 14 residues long. The entry retains the CDR3 DNA only, 42 bases that are in frame from base 1. The germline ends are 9 bases apart after V is trimmed by 4 bases and J by 2 bases. CDR1 and CDR2, per the germline V gene, are KGHDR and SFDVKD.